A selection of T cell receptor beta chains follows, all from one sample in a study of blood T cell repertoires in COVID-19. The repertoire was sequenced with immunoSEQ multiplex PCR; TCRdb's copy has only in-frame clones and lacks some. This table has approximately 170,000 clones, approximately 85% appearing once. What was sequenced was peripheral blood. These receptors all stem from a man aged 80 or over with COVID-19, enrolled during active disease. The CDR3 runs from the conserved cysteine through the conserved F or W. A D gene is named only where the DNA matches it firmly. Clone size is given for some rows only: seen once, a few or many times, or a class if the clone is expanded.

size,length,D,J,V,CDR3,DNA
.,13,.,TRBJ2-2,TRBV19,CASSMQGTGELFF,TGTGCCAGTAGTATGCAGGGGACCGGGGAGCTGTTTTTT
.,14,.,TRBJ2-1,TRBV7-3,CASSPPPPSHEQFF,TGTGCCAGCAGCCCCCCTCCCCCCTCCCATGAGCAGTTCTTC
once,12,.,TRBJ1-1,TRBV19,CASSIAGDEAFF,TGTGCCAGTAGTATCGCAGGGGATGAAGCTTTCTTT
.,16,TRBD2,TRBJ2-5,TRBV5-4,CASSLFLSGGQETQYF,TGTGCCAGCAGCTTGTTCCTTAGCGGGGGCCAAGAGACCCAGTACTTC
.,16,.,TRBJ2-2,TRBV7-6,CASTRDTEGFGGELFF,TGTGCCAGCACCCGGGACACAGAGGGGTTCGGCGGGGAGCTGTTTTTT
once,13,.,TRBJ1-5,TRBV18,CASSSQAQQPQHF,TGTGCCAGCTCCTCACAGGCACAACAGCCCCAGCATTTT
.,15,.,TRBJ1-1,TRBV20-1,CSASPRGGWNTEAFF,TGCAGTGCTAGTCCGCGGGGGGGGTGGAACACTGAAGCTTTCTTT
.,14,.,TRBJ1-4,TRBV5-1,CASSLNQGGEKLFF,TGCGCCAGCAGCTTGAACCAGGGAGGGGAAAAACTGTTTTTT
.,12,TRBD1,TRBJ1-2,TRBV3-1/TRBV3-2,CASSPRGYGYTF,TGTGCCAGCAGCCCCAGGGGGTATGGCTACACCTTC
.,14,TRBD1,TRBJ2-5,TRBV5-1,CASSATGVGETQYF,TGCGCCAGCAGCGCTACAGGGGTCGGCGAGACCCAGTACTTC
.,11,.,TRBJ2-7,TRBV20-1,CSAQEQYEQYF,TGCAGTGCCCAGGAACAGTACGAGCAGTACTTC
.,14,.,TRBJ1-5,TRBV7-9,CASTGGVSNQPQHF,TGTGCCAGCACCGGGGGGGTTAGCAATCAGCCCCAGCATTTT
.,14,.,TRBJ2-7,TRBV28,CASSTTRRVFEQYF,TGTGCCAGCAGTACAACGCGCAGGGTCTTCGAGCAGTACTTC
.,13,.,TRBJ2-7,TRBV27,CASSFTGSYEQYF,TGTGCCAGCAGTTTTACCGGCTCCTACGAGCAGTACTTC
.,13,.,TRBJ1-5,TRBV7-8,CASSLGLDQPQHF,TGTGCCAGCAGCTTAGGGCTGGATCAGCCCCAGCATTTT
.,15,TRBD1,TRBJ1-5,TRBV6-5,CASRTDRDVYQPQHF,TGTGCCAGCAGGACCGACAGGGACGTTTATCAGCCCCAGCATTTT
.,16,TRBD2,TRBJ2-7,TRBV3-1/TRBV3-2,CASSQELAGAPYEQYF,TGTGCCAGCAGCCAAGAATTAGCGGGGGCCCCTTACGAGCAGTACTTC
.,14,TRBD1,TRBJ1-2,TRBV7-2,CASSFGTGGDGYTF,TGTGCCAGCAGCTTCGGGACAGGGGGCGATGGCTACACCTTC
once,13,.,TRBJ1-1,TRBV5-1,CASSWGGYTEAFF,TGCGCCAGCAGCTGGGGGGGCTACACTGAAGCTTTCTTT
.,16,.,TRBJ2-2,TRBV11-2,CASSLGVQVNTGELFF,TGTGCCAGCAGCTTAGGGGTCCAGGTGAACACCGGGGAGCTGTTTTTT
.,14,.,TRBJ1-2,TRBV27,CASTSRRGNYGYTF,TGTGCCAGCACCTCGAGGCGGGGGAACTATGGCTACACCTTC
.,14,.,TRBJ1-2,TRBV5-1,CASSFDSSPYGYTF,TGCGCCAGCAGCTTCGACAGCTCCCCCTATGGCTACACCTTC
.,13,.,TRBJ1-2,TRBV9,CASSRDTLLGYTF,TGTGCCAGCAGCAGGGACACTCTTTTAGGCTACACCTTC
.,14,.,TRBJ1-1,TRBV7-3,CASSLTGGTTEAFF,TGTGCCAGCAGCTTAACTGGGGGCACCACTGAAGCTTTCTTT
.,14,.,TRBJ2-1,TRBV7-3,CASSLSQGGNEQFF,TGTGCCAGCAGCTTAAGCCAGGGTGGCAATGAGCAGTTCTTC
.,14,.,TRBJ2-3,TRBV7-9,CASSSRGATDTQYF,TGTGCCAGCAGCTCCCGGGGGGCCACAGATACGCAGTATTTT
.,13,TRBD1,TRBJ1-1,TRBV11-2,CASSSDRALEAFF,TGTGCCAGCAGCTCAGACAGGGCCCTTGAAGCTTTCTTT
.,15,.,TRBJ2-5,TRBV4-1,CASSQVGLFQETQYF,TGCGCCAGCAGCCAAGTAGGACTATTCCAAGAGACCCAGTACTTC
.,16,.,TRBJ2-1,TRBV5-1,CASSSIPEGTYNEQFF,TGCGCCAGCAGCTCCATCCCGGAGGGAACCTACAATGAGCAGTTCTTC
.,15,TRBD1,TRBJ1-5,TRBV6-5,CASSKHRQGNQPQHF,TGTGCCAGCAGCAAACACCGACAGGGAAATCAGCCCCAGCATTTT
.,11,.,TRBJ1-3,TRBV12-3/TRBV12-4,CATSHGNTIYF,TGTGCCACCAGCCACGGGAACACCATATATTTT
.,16,.,TRBJ2-2,TRBV19,CASSADGVGGGGELFF,TGTGCCAGTAGTGCCGACGGGGTTGGTGGTGGCGGGGAGCTGTTTTTT
.,15,.,TRBJ2-3,TRBV19,CASSTPGQAWGTQYF,TGTGCCAGTAGTACTCCGGGACAAGCGTGGGGAACGCAGTATTTT
.,16,TRBD1,TRBJ2-1,TRBV7-3,CASSQNRDRGGNEQFF,TGTGCCAGCAGCCAGAACCGGGACAGGGGTGGCAATGAGCAGTTCTTC
.,13,.,TRBJ2-2,TRBV24-1,CATSPADTGELFF,TGTGCCACCAGTCCAGCGGATACCGGGGAGCTGTTTTTT
once,14,TRBD1,TRBJ1-4,TRBV6-5,CASKPQGANEKLFF,TGTGCCAGCAAGCCGCAGGGGGCTAATGAAAAACTGTTTTTT
.,20,.,TRBJ1-4,TRBV6-4,CASLGAWGMQILSTNEKLFF,TGTGCCAGCTTAGGGGCTTGGGGTATGCAAATATTATCAACTAATGAAAAACTGTTTTTT
.,13,.,TRBJ1-1,TRBV12-3/TRBV12-4,CASSLSLDTEAFF,TGTGCCAGCAGTTTATCCCTCGACACTGAAGCTTTCTTT
.,13,.,TRBJ1-2,TRBV10-3,CAITAGPGYGYTF,TGTGCCATCACGGCGGGGCCGGGCTATGGCTACACCTTC
.,14,TRBD1,TRBJ2-7,TRBV5-4,CASSPGQSSYEQYF,TGTGCCAGCAGTCCGGGACAGAGCTCCTACGAGCAGTACTTC
.,16,.,TRBJ2-3,TRBV19,CASSMITGKGTDTQYF,TGTGCCAGTAGTATGATAACAGGAAAGGGTACAGATACGCAGTATTTT
.,14,.,TRBJ1-4,TRBV7-8,CASSPEATNEKLFF,TGTGCCAGCAGCCCGGAGGCAACTAATGAAAAACTGTTTTTT
few,14,.,TRBJ2-2,TRBV10-3,CAIRGTVYTGELFF,TGTGCCATCAGAGGGACTGTATACACCGGGGAGCTGTTTTTT
.,16,.,TRBJ2-5,TRBV11-3,CASSLDGGGVGETQYF,TGTGCCAGCAGCTTAGATGGTGGCGGGGTGGGGGAGACCCAGTACTTC
.,12,.,TRBJ1-5,TRBV12-5,CASGSPDQPQHF,TGTGCTAGTGGTTCTCCTGATCAGCCCCAGCATTTT
.,14,TRBD1,TRBJ1-6,TRBV19,CASSPRQGNSPLHF,TGTGCCAGTAGTCCCAGACAGGGTAATTCACCCCTCCACTTT
.,12,.,TRBJ2-1,TRBV6-2/TRBV6-3,CASSSRALQQFF,TGTGCCAGCAGTTCCCGAGCCCTCCAGCAGTTCTTC
.,14,.,TRBJ2-2,TRBV5-4,CASSTRGNTGELFF,TGTGCCAGCAGCACGAGAGGGAACACCGGGGAGCTGTTTTTT
.,15,TRBD2,TRBJ2-1,TRBV9,CASSVAGGVYNEQFF,TGTGCCAGCAGCGTAGCGGGGGGGGTTTACAATGAGCAGTTCTTC
.,14,TRBD1,TRBJ2-1,TRBV5-4,CASSSSGGYNEQFF,TGTGCCAGCAGCTCTTCAGGGGGTTACAATGAGCAGTTCTTC
.,14,TRBD1,TRBJ2-1,TRBV6-4,CASSDWDRANEQFF,TGTGCCAGCAGTGACTGGGACAGGGCCAATGAGCAGTTCTTC
.,15,.,TRBJ2-1,TRBV5-1,CASSSGRSSYNEQFF,TGCGCCAGCAGCTCAGGGCGAAGCTCCTACAATGAGCAGTTCTTC
.,14,TRBD1,TRBJ2-5,TRBV7-2,CASSPDRVQETQYF,TGTGCCAGCAGCCCGGACAGGGTCCAGGAGACCCAGTACTTC
.,15,.,TRBJ2-7,TRBV10-1,CASSESEGLTYEQYF,TGCGCCAGCAGTGAGTCGGAGGGCCTCACCTACGAGCAGTACTTC